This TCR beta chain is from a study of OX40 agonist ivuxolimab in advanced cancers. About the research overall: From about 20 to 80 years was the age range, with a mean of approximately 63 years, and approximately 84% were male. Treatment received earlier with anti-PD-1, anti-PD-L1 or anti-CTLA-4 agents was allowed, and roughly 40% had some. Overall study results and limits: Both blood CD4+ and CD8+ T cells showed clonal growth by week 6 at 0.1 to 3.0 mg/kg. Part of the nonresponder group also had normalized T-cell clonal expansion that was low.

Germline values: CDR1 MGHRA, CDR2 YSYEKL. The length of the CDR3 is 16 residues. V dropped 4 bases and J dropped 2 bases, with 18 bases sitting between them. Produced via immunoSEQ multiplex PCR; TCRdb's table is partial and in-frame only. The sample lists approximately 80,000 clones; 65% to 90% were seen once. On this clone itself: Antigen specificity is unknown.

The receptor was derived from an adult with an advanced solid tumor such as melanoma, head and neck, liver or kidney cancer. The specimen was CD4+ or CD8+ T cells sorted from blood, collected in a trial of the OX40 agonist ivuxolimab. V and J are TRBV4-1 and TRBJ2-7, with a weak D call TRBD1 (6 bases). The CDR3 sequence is CASSPRPYRATYEQYF. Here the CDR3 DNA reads TGCGCCAGCAGCCCCAGACCGTACAGGGCTACCTACGAGCAGTACTTC.